This record looks at one TCR beta chain sequence and its context. The protocol was immunoSEQ multiplex PCR, while the TCRdb copy is restricted to in-frame clones and leaves out a portion. This table has about 58,000 clones, about 91% appearing once. V lost 6 bases and J lost 5; bases outside the gene matches: 4. Germline V gives CDR1 MNHEY, CDR2 SMNVEV (reference sequence). This CDR3 is 13 amino acids long. This specimen comes from a study of blood T cell repertoires in COVID-19. About the research overall: Both acute and convalescent COVID-19 samples were obtained from the United States, Italy and Spain.

Sequenced material: peripheral blood. The V and J genes are TRBV27 and TRBJ1-2, with TRBD1 matching over 9 bases. The sequence derives from an older woman with active COVID-19. The CDR3, as DNA: TGTGCCAGCAGGAAGACAGGGGGATATGGCTACACCTTC. Its protein is CASRKTGGYGYTF.